This T cell receptor beta chain emerged from a study of spatial heterogeneity in lung cancer. Time point described: sample taken at primary tumor resection. Each CDR3 protein is one row after TCRdb ran MiXCR on the 5' RACE reads. The table shows about 3,300 distinct CDR3 sequences, with 9.8% occurring only once. This clonotype was seen repeatedly, ten times or more. This material consisted of normal lung tissue next to the tumor, taken at surgery. The TCR sequence derives from a male donor with early-stage non-small cell lung cancer.

The CDR3 DNA is TGTGCCAGCTACCTTCGAGATAGCGGGACTGACTACTACAATGAGCAGTTCTTC. The encoded protein is CASYLRDSGTDYYNEQFF. This chain connects TRBV11-2 to TRBJ2-1, with 8 bases matching TRBD2. Losses at the gene ends were 8 bases for V and 3 bases for J; bases not matched to a gene: 18. CDR3 size: 18 residues. Germline CDR1 and CDR2: SGHAT and FQNNGV. The whole variable domain, filled in from reference TRBV11-2 and TRBJ2-1, reads EAGVAQSPRYKIIEKRQSVAFWCNPISGHATLYWYQQILGQGPKLLIQFQNNGVVDDSQLPKDRFSAERLKGVDSTLKIQPAKLEDSAVYLCASYLRDSGTDYYNEQFFGPGTRLTVL.